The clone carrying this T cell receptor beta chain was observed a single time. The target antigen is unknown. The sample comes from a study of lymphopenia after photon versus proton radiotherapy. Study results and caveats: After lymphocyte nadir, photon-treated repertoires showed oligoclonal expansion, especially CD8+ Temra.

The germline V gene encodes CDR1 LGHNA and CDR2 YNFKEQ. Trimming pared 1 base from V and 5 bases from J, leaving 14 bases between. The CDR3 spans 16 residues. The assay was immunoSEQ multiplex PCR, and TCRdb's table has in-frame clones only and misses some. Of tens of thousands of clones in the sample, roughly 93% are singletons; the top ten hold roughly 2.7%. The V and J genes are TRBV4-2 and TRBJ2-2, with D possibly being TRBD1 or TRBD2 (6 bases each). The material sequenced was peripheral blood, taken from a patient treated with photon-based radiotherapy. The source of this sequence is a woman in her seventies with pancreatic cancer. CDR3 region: CASSQVTGAETGELFF. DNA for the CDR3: TGTGCCAGCAGCCAAGTGACGGGGGCAGAGACCGGGGAGCTGTTTTTT.